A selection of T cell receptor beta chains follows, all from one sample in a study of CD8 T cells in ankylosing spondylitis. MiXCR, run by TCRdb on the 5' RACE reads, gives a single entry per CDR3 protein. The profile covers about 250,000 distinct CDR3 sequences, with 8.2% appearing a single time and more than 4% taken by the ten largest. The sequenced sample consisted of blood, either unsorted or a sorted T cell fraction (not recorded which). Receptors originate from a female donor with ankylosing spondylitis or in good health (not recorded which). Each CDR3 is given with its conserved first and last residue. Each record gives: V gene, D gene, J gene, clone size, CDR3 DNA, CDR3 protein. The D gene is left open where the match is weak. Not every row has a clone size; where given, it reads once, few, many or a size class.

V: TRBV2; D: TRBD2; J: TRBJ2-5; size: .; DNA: TGTGCCAGCGGGCGGGAGGCTTGGGAGACCCAGTACTTC; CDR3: CASGREAWETQYF
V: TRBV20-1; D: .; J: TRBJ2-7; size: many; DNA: TGCAGTTTCGGGGTGGAGCGGAACTACGAGCAGTACTTC; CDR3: CSFGVERNYEQYF
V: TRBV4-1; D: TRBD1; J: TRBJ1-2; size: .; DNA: TGCGCCAGCAGCACGAATCGGGACAGTAACTATGGCTACACCTTC; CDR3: CASSTNRDSNYGYTF
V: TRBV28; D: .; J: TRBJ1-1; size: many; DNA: TGTGCCAGCACCATCAGGTCCCCATCGGGGAACACTGAAGCTTTCTTT; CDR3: CASTIRSPSGNTEAFF
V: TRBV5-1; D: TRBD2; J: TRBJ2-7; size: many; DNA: TGCGCCAGCAGCCGAGGAGGGACTAGCGACCTATACGAGCAGTACTTC; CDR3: CASSRGGTSDLYEQYF
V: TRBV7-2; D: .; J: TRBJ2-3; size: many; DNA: TGTGCCAGCAGCCCCTACGGGGTGCGTCCAGATACGCAGTATTTT; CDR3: CASSPYGVRPDTQYF
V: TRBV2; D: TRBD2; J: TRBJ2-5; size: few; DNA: TGTGCCAGCACCGGGACTAGCGGGAACAAGCAAGAGACCCAGTACTTC; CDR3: CASTGTSGNKQETQYF
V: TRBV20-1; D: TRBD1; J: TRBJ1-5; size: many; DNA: TGCAGTGCTAGTACACAGGGGGTGCGACAGCCCCAGCATTTT; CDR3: CSASTQGVRQPQHF
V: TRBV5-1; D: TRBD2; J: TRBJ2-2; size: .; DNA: TGCGCCAGCAGCTTGGCCGGGGGGGCGAACGCCGGGGAGCTGTTTTTT; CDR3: CASSLAGGANAGELFF
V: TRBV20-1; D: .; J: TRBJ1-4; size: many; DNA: TGCAGTGCCAGACACCTTCCAACTAATGAAAAACTGTTTTTT; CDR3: CSARHLPTNEKLFF
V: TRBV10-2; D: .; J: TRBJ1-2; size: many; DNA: TGCGCCAGCGGCCTGACATGGGGGAACTATGGCTACACCTTC; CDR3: CASGLTWGNYGYTF
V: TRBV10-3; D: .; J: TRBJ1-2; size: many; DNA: TGTGCCATCAGTGAGCGGACAAGGCTGGGGTGGGGCTACACCTTC; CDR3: CAISERTRLGWGYTF
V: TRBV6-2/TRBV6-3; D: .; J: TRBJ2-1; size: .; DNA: TGTGCCAGCAGTTACGCGGGGGCGGGAGCCGGCTACAATGAGCAGTTCTTC; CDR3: CASSYAGAGAGYNEQFF
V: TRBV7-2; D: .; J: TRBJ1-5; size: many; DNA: TGTGCCAGCAGCTTAGGGCTCTGGCAGCCCCAGCATTTT; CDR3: CASSLGLWQPQHF
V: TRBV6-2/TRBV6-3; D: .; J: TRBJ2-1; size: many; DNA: TGTGCCAGCAGTTACGAATTTGGGGAACTGGTCGATGAGCAGTTCTTC; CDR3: CASSYEFGELVDEQFF
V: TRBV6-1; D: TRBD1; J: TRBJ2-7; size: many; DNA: TGTGCCAGCAGCCCTACCCGGCGGACAGGAAGCTCCTACGAGCAGTACTTC; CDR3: CASSPTRRTGSSYEQYF
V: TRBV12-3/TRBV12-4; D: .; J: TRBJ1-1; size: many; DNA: TGTGCCAGCAGTTCCCCCCGCGGCGGAAACACTGAAGCTTTCTTT; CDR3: CASSSPRGGNTEAFF
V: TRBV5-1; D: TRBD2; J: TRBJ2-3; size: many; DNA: TGCGCCAGCAGCTCGACTAGCGGGAGCAGGGCAGATACGCAGTATTTT; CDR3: CASSSTSGSRADTQYF
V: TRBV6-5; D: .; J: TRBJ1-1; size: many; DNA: TGTGCCAGCAGTTACTCAGGGCGCGGCACTGAAGCTTTCTTT; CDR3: CASSYSGRGTEAFF
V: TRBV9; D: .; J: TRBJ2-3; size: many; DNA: TGTGCCAGCAGCGTAGGGAGCGCCACGGAGGATACGCAGTATTTT; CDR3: CASSVGSATEDTQYF
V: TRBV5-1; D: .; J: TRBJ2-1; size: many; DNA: TGCGCCAGCAGCTTGTGGGCTAGCGCAGACAATGAGCAGTTCTTC; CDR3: CASSLWASADNEQFF
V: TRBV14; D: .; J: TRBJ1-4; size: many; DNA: TGTGCCAGCAGCCTATTACAGGGAGAAGGGGATGAAAAACTGTTTTTT; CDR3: CASSLLQGEGDEKLFF
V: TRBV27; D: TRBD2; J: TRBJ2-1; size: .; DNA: TGTGCCAGCAACGTACTAGCGGGAGGGCCAAATGAGCAGTTCTTC; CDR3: CASNVLAGGPNEQFF
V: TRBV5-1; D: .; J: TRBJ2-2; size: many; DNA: TGCGCCAGCAGCACCCGGGACTCCTTGACCGGGGAGCTGTTTTTT; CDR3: CASSTRDSLTGELFF
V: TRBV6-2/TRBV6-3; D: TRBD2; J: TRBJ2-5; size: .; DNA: TGTGCCAGCATCCTCCACCCGGGAGCGGGGGAGACCCAGTACTTC; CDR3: CASILHPGAGETQYF
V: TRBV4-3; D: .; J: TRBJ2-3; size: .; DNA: TGCGCCGGCAGCCAGGGGGGCATCCAAGATACGCAGTATTTT; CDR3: CAGSQGGIQDTQYF
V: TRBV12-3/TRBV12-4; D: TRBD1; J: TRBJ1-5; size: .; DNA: TGTGCCAGCAGTCGCGACAGGGGCATGCGTCGGCCCCAGCATTTT; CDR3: CASSRDRGMRRPQHF
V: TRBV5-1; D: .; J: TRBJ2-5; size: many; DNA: TGCGCCAGCAGCTTGGTCGGGATGGGAAGAGAGACCCAGTACTTC; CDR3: CASSLVGMGRETQYF
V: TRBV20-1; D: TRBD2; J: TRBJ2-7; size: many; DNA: TGCAGTGCTAGAGATCGGGTAGCGGGATTCTACGAGCAGTACTTC; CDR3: CSARDRVAGFYEQYF
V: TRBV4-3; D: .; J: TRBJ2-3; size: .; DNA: TGCGCCAGCAGCCAAGAGGGGGCAGTCGCGGGCACAGATACGCAGTATTTT; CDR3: CASSQEGAVAGTDTQYF
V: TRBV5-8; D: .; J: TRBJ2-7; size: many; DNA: TGTGCCAGCAGCTTACCCGCATCCTACGAGCAGTACTTC; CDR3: CASSLPASYEQYF
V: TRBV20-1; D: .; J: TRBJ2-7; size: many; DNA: TGCAGTGCTAGAAAGTCTGGCTACGAGCAGTACTTC; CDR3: CSARKSGYEQYF
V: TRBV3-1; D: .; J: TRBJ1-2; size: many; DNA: TGTGCCAGCAGCCAAGGGACGGTGAGGAACTATGGCTACACCTTC; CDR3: CASSQGTVRNYGYTF
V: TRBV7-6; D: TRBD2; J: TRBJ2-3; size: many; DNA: TGTGCCAGCAGCTTCGTCCTAGCGGGAGGGCCCGATACGCAGTATTTT; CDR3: CASSFVLAGGPDTQYF
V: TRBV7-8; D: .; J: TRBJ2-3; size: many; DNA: TGTGCCAGCAGCTTAGTCCGTTATACGCAGTATTTT; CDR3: CASSLVRYTQYF
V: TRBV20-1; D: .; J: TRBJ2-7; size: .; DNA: TGCAGTGCCCCCCGGACAGCGGCACTTAGCTCCTACGAGCAGTACTTC; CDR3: CSAPRTAALSSYEQYF
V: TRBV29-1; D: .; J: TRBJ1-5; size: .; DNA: TGCAGCGTTGATGGGGGCGCGGGCAATCAGTCCCAGCATTTT; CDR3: CSVDGGAGNQSQHF
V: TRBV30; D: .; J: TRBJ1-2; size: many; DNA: TGTGCCTGGAGGGATGTCTCGCTTGGCTACACCTTC; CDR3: CAWRDVSLGYTF
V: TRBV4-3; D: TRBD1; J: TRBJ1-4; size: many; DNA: TGCGCCAGCAGCCATGCTCTTGGACAGGGGTTGGCTAATGAAAAACTGTTTTTT; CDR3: CASSHALGQGLANEKLFF
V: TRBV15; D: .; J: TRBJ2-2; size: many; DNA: TGTGCCACCAGCAGAGATCGAGCGGGACAGTTGTTTTTT; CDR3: CATSRDRAGQLFF
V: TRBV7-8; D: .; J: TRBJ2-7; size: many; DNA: TGTGCCAGCAGCTCGGCAGGGGCTTACTACGAGCAGTACTTC; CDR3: CASSSAGAYYEQYF
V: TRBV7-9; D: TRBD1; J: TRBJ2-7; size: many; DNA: TGTGCCAGCAGACCTCCGACAGGGAGCTCCTACGAGCAGTACTTC; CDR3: CASRPPTGSSYEQYF
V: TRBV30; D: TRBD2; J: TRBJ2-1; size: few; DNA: TGTGCCTGGAGGGGACTAGCGGGAGGTGAGCAGTTCTTC; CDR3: CAWRGLAGGEQFF
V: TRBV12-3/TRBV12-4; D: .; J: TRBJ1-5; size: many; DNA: TGTGCCAGCAGTTTAACTCCGGGTCAGCCCCAGCATTTT; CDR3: CASSLTPGQPQHF
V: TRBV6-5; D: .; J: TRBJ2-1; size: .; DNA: TGTGCCAGCAGTTACATCTCAGGGAGCTCCTACAATGAGCAGTTCTTC; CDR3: CASSYISGSSYNEQFF
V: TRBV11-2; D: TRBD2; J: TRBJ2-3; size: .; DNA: TGTGCCAGCAGCTACCGACTAGCGGGAGTATTGACAGATACGCAGTATTTT; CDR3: CASSYRLAGVLTDTQYF
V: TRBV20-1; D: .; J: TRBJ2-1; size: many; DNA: TGCAGTGCTAGAGATTTGAATGAGCAGTTCTTC; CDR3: CSARDLNEQFF
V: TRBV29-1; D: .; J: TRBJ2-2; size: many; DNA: TGCAGCGGGTGGAGTGCGGGGACCGGGGAGCTGTTTTTT; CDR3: CSGWSAGTGELFF
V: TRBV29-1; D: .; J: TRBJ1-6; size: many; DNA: TGCAGCGTTGGCGGGACCGCGAATTCACCCCTCCACTTT; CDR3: CSVGGTANSPLHF
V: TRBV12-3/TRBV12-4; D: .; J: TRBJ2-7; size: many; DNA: TGTGCCAGCAGTCCGAGGAACGTCTCCTACGAGCAGTACTTC; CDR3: CASSPRNVSYEQYF
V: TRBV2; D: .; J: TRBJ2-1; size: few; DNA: TGTGCCAGCAGTCGATCCCGGGGAGAGCAGTTCTTC; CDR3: CASSRSRGEQFF
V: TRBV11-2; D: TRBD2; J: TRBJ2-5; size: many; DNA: TGTGCCAGCAGCCCCCGGGTAGCGGGAGCCCAAGAGACCCAGTACTTC; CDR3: CASSPRVAGAQETQYF
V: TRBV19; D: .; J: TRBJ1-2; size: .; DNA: TGTGCCAGTAGCCCCCAAGGGGAGAACTATGGCTACACCTTC; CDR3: CASSPQGENYGYTF
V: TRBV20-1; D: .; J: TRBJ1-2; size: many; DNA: TGCAGTGCTCCTGACAGTTTCTATGGCTACACCTTC; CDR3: CSAPDSFYGYTF
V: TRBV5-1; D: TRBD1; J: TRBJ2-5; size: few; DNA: TGCGCCAGCAGCGGCCGCGGACAGGGACGAGAGACCCAGTACTTC; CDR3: CASSGRGQGRETQYF
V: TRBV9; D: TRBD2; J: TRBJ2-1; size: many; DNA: TGTGCCAGCAGCGTAGGGACTAGATTCCCCAATGAGCAGTTCTTC; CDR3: CASSVGTRFPNEQFF
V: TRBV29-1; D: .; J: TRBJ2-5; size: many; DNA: TGCAGCGGCTACCTCCGGGAGACCCAGTACTTC; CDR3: CSGYLRETQYF
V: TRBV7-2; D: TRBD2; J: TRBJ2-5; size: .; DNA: TGTGCCAGCAGCTTCCGGGAGGGGTACGAGGCGACCCAGTACTTC; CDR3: CASSFREGYEATQYF
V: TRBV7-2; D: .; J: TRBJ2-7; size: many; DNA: TGTGCCAGCAGCATCCCCGGGACTCACTACGAGCAGTACTTC; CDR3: CASSIPGTHYEQYF
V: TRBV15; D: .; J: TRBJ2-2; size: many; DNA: TGTGCCACCTCGGGATACCAGAACACCGGGGAGCTGTTTTTT; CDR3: CATSGYQNTGELFF